A single sample gave rise to the 2 T cell receptor beta chains below, sequenced in a study of molecular identifiers for immune sequencing clone quantification. TCRdb re-called the PCR reads through MiXCR, storing one row per CDR3 protein. The sample has around 460,000 distinct CDR3 sequences; around a fifth are singletons. Sequencing input: naive CD8+ T cells from blood, with Jurkat cell RNA spiked in. Subset defined: FACS-sorted CD8+CD4-CCR7+CD45RA+ naive T cells. The receptors stem from a human donor in good health. Some libraries in this study had Jurkat cell RNA spiked in.

With respect to this clonotype: A much larger clone lies one base from this, so it may be a read error. For the CDR3, the DNA is TGTGCCAGCAGCGTAGCAGTGAACACTGAAGCTTTCTTT. Translated, it gives CASSVAVNTEAFF. The chain recombines TRBV9 with TRBJ1-1; no reliable D call. The V end was cut by 0 bases, the J end by 0 bases, with 3 bases between. The CDR3 contains 13 residues. The germline gives CDR1 SGDLS, CDR2 YYNGEE.

Comment on this clonotype: The junction and the germline gene differ at one end; a read error may be behind it. The V call is TRBV6-2 or TRBV6-3, the J call TRBJ2-2, with D possibly being TRBD1 (6 bases). The CDR3 is made up of 17 amino acids. The germline V gene encodes CDR1 MNHEY and CDR2 SVGEGT. The CDR3 bases are TGTGCCAGCAGTTACTCGCCAACAGGGATTTCGACCGGGGAGCTGTCTTTC. Residues: CASSYSPTGISTGELSF.